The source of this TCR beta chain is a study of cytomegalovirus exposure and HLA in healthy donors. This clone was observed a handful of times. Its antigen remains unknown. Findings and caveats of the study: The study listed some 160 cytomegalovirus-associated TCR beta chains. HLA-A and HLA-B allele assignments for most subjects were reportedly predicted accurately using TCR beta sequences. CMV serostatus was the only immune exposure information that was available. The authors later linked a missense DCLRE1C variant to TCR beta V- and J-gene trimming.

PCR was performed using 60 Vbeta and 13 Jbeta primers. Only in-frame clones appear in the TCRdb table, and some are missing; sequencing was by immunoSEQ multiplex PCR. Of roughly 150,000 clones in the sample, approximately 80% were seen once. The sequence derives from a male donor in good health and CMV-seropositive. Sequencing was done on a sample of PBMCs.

CDR3 sequence (DNA): TGCGCCAGCAAAGAGACTAAGGGATCCCGAAGTTACAATGAGCAGTTCTTC. Protein: CASKETKGSRSYNEQFF. The rearrangement links TRBV4-1 to TRBJ2-1; D is perhaps TRBD2 (5 bases). Trimming took off 7 bases at V and 4 bases at J, with 23 bases between the two ends. There are 17 residues in the CDR3. The V gene's germline CDR1 is MGHRA and CDR2 YSYEKL.